Below, 10 T cell receptor beta chains from the same sample are listed, as sequenced in a study of T cells in localized non-small cell lung cancer. The method was immunoSEQ multiplex PCR; TCRdb's version includes in-frame clones alone and lacks a portion of them. The data show about 10,000 clones, about 85% seen once. Sequenced material: peripheral blood, taken before any cancer treatment. These receptors all come from a male donor at least 60 years old with stage III lung adenocarcinoma.

This clone was observed a handful of times. The chain couples TRBV7-9 to TRBJ2-6; D ambiguous. With 1 base removed from V and 4 bases from J, the gap between germline ends came to 11 bases. This CDR3 has 16 residues. Germline V gene lookup returns CDR1 SEHNR and CDR2 FQNEAQ (reference sequence). CDR3 DNA sequence: TGTGCCAGCAGCTTAGGTCCCGGGTCAGGGGCCAACGTCCTGACTTTC. This encodes CASSLGPGSGANVLTF.

The V gene is TRBV9, the J gene TRBJ2-2; D may be TRBD1 or TRBD2 (6 bases each). With 6 bases removed from V and 4 bases from J, the gap between germline ends came to 10 bases. CDR3 length: 13 residues. In germline, CDR1 is SGDLS, CDR2 YYNGEE. The CDR3 DNA is TGTGCCAGCACGGGGGCCGTCACCGGGGAGCTGTTTTTT. This sequence encodes CASTGAVTGELFF. Full variable domain (remainder filled in from reference TRBV9 and TRBJ2-2): DSGVTQTPKHLITATGQRVTLRCSPRSGDLSVYWYQQSLDQGLQFLIQYYNGEERAKGNILERFSAQQFPDLHSELNLSSLELGDSALYFCASTGAVTGELFFGEGSRLTVL.

The V gene is TRBV6-9, the J gene TRBJ1-2; 10 nucleotides match TRBD1. In germline, CDR1 is MNHGY, CDR2 SVAAGI. The CDR3 extends over 13 amino acids. The V segment lost 6 bases and the J segment 11 bases; nucleotides outside the gene matches: 9. This CDR3 reads CASSTTRTGGYTF. The DNA of the CDR3 is TGTGCCAGCAGCACGACTAGGACAGGGGGGTACACCTTC.

The chain uses TRBV7-9 and TRBJ1-5; the match to TRBD1 covers 10 bases. Germline CDR1 SEHNR, CDR2 FQNEAQ (reference sequence). This CDR3 spans 15 amino acids. Trimming at V came to 0 bases and at J to 9 bases, leaving 5 bases not matched to a gene. Here the CDR3 reads CASSLARGDRGPQHF. The CDR3 DNA sequence: TGTGCCAGCAGCTTAGCGCGTGGGGACAGGGGGCCCCAGCATTTT.

The CDR3: CASSLEGYTDTQYF. The CDR3 nucleotides read TGTGCCAGCAGCTTAGAGGGTTACACAGATACGCAGTATTTT. The rearrangement uses TRBV7-9 and TRBJ2-3; unclear D gene. Looked up from germline, CDR1 is SEHNR and CDR2 is FQNEAQ (reference sequence). The CDR3 spans 14 residues. Trimming shortened V by 1 base and J by 2 bases, and 7 bases separated the two germline ends.

The rearrangement uses TRBV4-3 and TRBJ2-3; a weak D match, TRBD2 (5 bases). CDR1 is LGHNA, CDR2 YSLEER, per germline. The CDR3 runs 16 residues. V lost 1 base and J 1 base, leaving 12 bases between the germline ends. The CDR3 nucleotides read TGCGCCAGCAGCCAAGGCACAGTGCGGGGCACAGATACGCAGTATTTT. It specifies CASSQGTVRGTDTQYF.

This clone was recorded once. The chain has TRBV18 and TRBJ2-7; D may correspond to TRBD1 or TRBD2 (5 bases each). This CDR3 is 13 amino acids long. Trimming took 3 bases from V and 2 from J, leaving 8 bases between them. The germline V gene encodes CDR1 KGHSH and CDR2 LQKENI. The CDR3 bases are TGTGCCAGCTCACCCCGGGGCACCTACGAGCAGTACTTC. Its translation is CASSPRGTYEQYF.

This chain joins TRBV19 and TRBJ1-3, with D possibly matching TRBD1 (5 bases). This CDR3 spans 14 amino acids. Looked up from germline, CDR1 is LNHDA and CDR2 is SQIVND (reference sequence). Trimming took off 5 bases at V and 0 bases at J, with 8 bases between the two ends. The CDR3, as DNA: TGTGCCAGTAGTTTGACAGACTCTGGAAACACCATATATTTT. Its translation is CASSLTDSGNTIYF. The full variable domain, rest sourced from reference TRBV19 and TRBJ1-3, is DGGITQSPKYLFRKEGQNVTLSCEQNLNHDAMYWYRQDPGQGLRLIYYSQIVNDFQKGDIAEGYSVSREKKESFPLTVTSAQKNPTAFYLCASSLTDSGNTIYFGEGSWLTVV.

The chain is built from TRBV28 and TRBJ2-7; 13 bases line up with TRBD2. Trimming took 5 bases from V and 3 from J; bases not matched to a gene: 16. The CDR3 is made up of 19 amino acids. Germline V CDR1 and CDR2: MDHEN, SYDVKM. The CDR3: CASSLGDGLAGAIIYEQYF. For the CDR3, the DNA is TGTGCCAGCAGTCTCGGGGATGGACTAGCGGGAGCTATTATCTACGAGCAGTACTTC.

The genes are TRBV20-1 and TRBJ2-5; D not certain. Germline loops: CDR1 DFQATT, CDR2 SNEGSKA (reference sequence). The CDR3 runs to 11 residues. V shed 0 bases and J shed 7 bases, with 6 bases lying between them. For the CDR3, the DNA is TGCAGTGCTAGAGATGGACGGACCCAGTACTTC. This translates into CSARDGRTQYF.